Below are 23 T cell receptor beta chains sequenced from a single sample in a study of cytomegalovirus exposure and HLA in healthy donors. This table comes from immunoSEQ multiplex PCR, and its TCRdb copy is limited to in-frame clones, with some not included. The sample has about 160,000 clones, roughly 83% seen once. The sample comprised PBMCs. The receptors derive from a man aged 30 to 45 in good health and CMV-seropositive.

V and J are TRBV7-9 and TRBJ1-1; 7 nucleotides agree with TRBD1. Per the germline V gene, CDR1 is SEHNR and CDR2 is FQNEAQ (reference sequence). The J segment lost 6 bases and the V segment lost 4 bases, leaving 8 bases of the junction unmatched. This CDR3 spans 14 amino acids. The CDR3 DNA follows: TGTGCCAGCAGCTCCCCCAGGGGGTCTCCTGAAGCTTTCTTT. Amino acids: CASSSPRGSPEAFF.

This clone was observed a single time. This chain joins TRBV7-9 and TRBJ1-1; D uncertain. The CDR3 runs 11 residues. V was pared by 5 bases and J by 4 bases, with 5 bases between. CDR1 and CDR2 (germline): SEHNR, FQNEAQ (reference sequence). The CDR3 loop is CASSPRTEAFF. The CDR3 DNA reads as TGTGCCAGCAGCCCCCGCACTGAAGCTTTCTTT.

The genes are TRBV4-3 and TRBJ2-2; 9 positions agree with TRBD1. Trimming took 2 bases from V and 7 from J; bases not matched to a gene: 11. Per the germline V gene, CDR1 is LGHNA and CDR2 is YSLEER. There are 17 residues in the CDR3. CDR3 in amino acids: CASSQHSGTGIGGELFF. Written as DNA, the CDR3 is TGCGCCAGCAGCCAACACTCCGGGACAGGGATTGGCGGGGAGCTGTTTTTT.

The gene calls are TRBV7-3 and TRBJ2-1; 10 bases are a match to TRBD2. Germline-derived CDR1 and CDR2 are SGHTA and FQGTGA. The junction had 1 base not matched to a gene; V was cut back by 5 bases and J by 6 bases. The CDR3 length is 13 residues. The CDR3 nucleotides read TGTGCCAGCAGCCTAGCGGGAGCCAATGAGCAGTTCTTC. Protein: CASSLAGANEQFF. The entire variable domain, with the rest obtained from reference TRBV7-3 and TRBJ2-1, is as follows: GAGVSQTPSNKVTEKGKYVELRCDPISGHTALYWYRQSLGQGPEFLIYFQGTGAADDSGLPNDRFFAVRPEGSVSTLKIQRTERGDSAVYLCASSLAGANEQFFGPGTRLTVL.

This rearrangement joins TRBV28 to TRBJ2-3; 7 bases are shared with TRBD1. CDR3 length: 14 residues. Germline V gene sequence: CDR1 MDHEN, CDR2 SYDVKM. V shed 10 bases and J 2 bases; nucleotides not matched to a gene: 9. CDR3 amino acids: CATKKGQITDTQYF. CDR3 coding DNA: TGTGCCACTAAAAAGGGACAGATCACAGATACGCAGTATTTT.

As DNA, the CDR3 is TGTGCCAGCAGCTTGGCGTCGCCAGGGAGGCGCGAGCAGTACTTC. Amino acid sequence: CASSLASPGRREQYF. The rearrangement joins TRBV5-4 to TRBJ2-7; TRBD2 is a possible D gene (6 bases). The CDR3 is made up of 15 amino acids. Germline V gene sequence: CDR1 SGHNT, CDR2 YYREEE (reference sequence). The V gene lost 0 bases and the J gene lost 6 bases, with 16 bases spanning the gap.

The rearrangement uses TRBV7-9 and TRBJ1-1, with D perhaps TRBD1 (6 bases). V lost 5 bases, J lost 4 bases, and 17 bases lay in between. In germline, CDR1 is SEHNR, CDR2 FQNEAQ (reference sequence). The CDR3 spans 15 residues. The CDR3 here is CASSESTGMSTEAFF. CDR3 DNA sequence: TGTGCCAGCAGCGAAAGTACAGGGATGAGCACTGAAGCTTTCTTT.

The chain recombines TRBV10-3 with TRBJ2-6; 12 nucleotides line up with TRBD1. V trimming: 6 bases; J trimming: 2 bases; junction bases outside the gene matches: 2. Germline CDR1 reads ENHRY; CDR2 reads SYGVKD. This CDR3 has 16 amino acids. In nucleotides, the CDR3 is TGTGCCATCAGCCGGGACAGGGGGCCTGGGGCCAACGTCCTGACTTTC. Its protein is CAISRDRGPGANVLTF.

This chain uses TRBV18 with TRBJ2-3; 9 bases map to TRBD2. CDR3 length equals 15 residues. Germline V gives CDR1 KGHSH, CDR2 LQKENI. Trimming at V came to 4 bases and at J to 4 bases, leaving 6 bases not matched to a gene. CDR3 nucleotides: TGTGCCAGCTCACAGACTAGCGGAGCCCCAGATACGCAGTATTTT. This sequence encodes CASSQTSGAPDTQYF. The full variable domain, completed using reference TRBV18 and TRBJ2-3, is NAGVMQNPRHLVRRRGQEARLRCSPMKGHSHVYWYRQLPEEGLKFMVYLQKENIIDESGMPKERFSAEFPKEGPSILRIQQVVRGDSAAYFCASSQTSGAPDTQYFGPGTRLTVL.

The chain recombines TRBV7-9 with TRBJ1-2; D possibly corresponds to TRBD1 (5 bases). The CDR3 extends over 13 amino acids. Trimming left V 5 bases short and J 2 bases short, with 9 bases between. CDR1 and CDR2 (germline): SEHNR, FQNEAQ (reference sequence). CDR3 sequence: CASSLQANYGYTF. The CDR3 DNA is TGTGCCAGCAGCCTACAGGCAAACTATGGCTACACCTTC. Filled out from reference TRBV7-9 and TRBJ1-2, the complete variable domain reads DTGVSQNPRHKITKRGQNVTFRCDPISEHNRLYWYRQTLGQGPEFLTYFQNEAQLEKSRLLSDRFSAERPKGSFSTLEIQRTEQGDSAMYLCASSLQANYGYTFGSGTRLTVV.

This chain uses TRBV9 with TRBJ2-1, with TRBD2 identical over 7 bases. V lost 4 bases, J lost 6 bases, and 16 bases stayed unmatched. From germline, CDR1 is SGDLS and CDR2 YYNGEE. This CDR3 has 17 residues. This CDR3 is CASSYSGGLGYRNEQFF. The CDR3 bases are TGTGCCAGCAGCTATTCCGGGGGGTTAGGTTACCGCAATGAGCAGTTCTTC.

The chain recombines TRBV27 with TRBJ2-1; 7 positions agree with TRBD2. After removal of 4 bases from V and 7 bases from J, the junction contained 7 bases not matched to a gene. This CDR3 spans 14 amino acids. The germline V gene encodes CDR1 MNHEY and CDR2 SMNVEV (reference sequence). The CDR3 loop reads CASSYSGGGNEQFF. CDR3 coding DNA: TGTGCCAGCAGTTATAGTGGGGGGGGTAATGAGCAGTTCTTC.

V and J are TRBV5-1 and TRBJ2-3; TRBD2 matches 12 bases. After removal of 4 bases from V and 1 base from J, the junction contained 4 bases not matched to a gene. The CDR3 is 16 residues long. Germline loops: CDR1 SGHRS, CDR2 YFSETQ. The DNA for the CDR3 is TGCGCCAGCAGCCCCAGGACTAGCGGGGGCACAGATACGCAGTATTTT. It encodes CASSPRTSGGTDTQYF.

This clone was observed once. The chain combines TRBV9 with TRBJ2-1, with 9 bases lining up with TRBD2. There are 15 residues in the CDR3. Trimming took 4 bases from V and 2 from J; bases not matched to a gene: 4. Germline V CDR1 and CDR2: SGDLS, YYNGEE. The CDR3 nucleotides are TGTGCCAGCAGCATTAGCGGGGGCCCCTACAATGAGCAGTTCTTC. Translated, it gives CASSISGGPYNEQFF.

V and J are TRBV11-2 and TRBJ2-1, with 14 nucleotides matching TRBD2. The CDR3 runs 17 residues. Trimming at V came to 4 bases and at J to 6 bases, leaving 8 bases not matched to a gene. Germline V gene lookup returns CDR1 SGHAT and CDR2 FQNNGV. CDR3 loop: CASSSSGLAGAGNEQFF. The CDR3 coding sequence is TGTGCCAGCAGCTCGTCGGGACTAGCGGGAGCCGGCAATGAGCAGTTCTTC.

This chain uses TRBV5-4 with TRBJ2-7; TRBD1 might be the D (6 bases). The CDR3 covers 14 residues. The ends were cut back, 2 bases at V and 3 bases at J, with 12 bases in the middle. Germline values: CDR1 SGHNT, CDR2 YYREEE (reference sequence). CDR3 sequence (DNA): TGTGCCAGCAGCTTTATGGCAGGGGACTACGAGCAGTACTTC. Amino acids: CASSFMAGDYEQYF.

The chain is built from TRBV18 and TRBJ1-2; 7 bases are shared with TRBD1. Per germline, CDR1 KGHSH and CDR2 LQKENI. The CDR3 contains 14 residues. V shed 4 bases and J 8 bases; nucleotides not matched to a gene: 10. Written as DNA, the CDR3 is TGTGCCAGCTCACGTACAGACAGGGCCGGGGGCTACACCTTC. This gives the protein CASSRTDRAGGYTF.

The V and J genes are TRBV7-2 and TRBJ2-7, with 10 bases matching TRBD2. Germline V gene data show CDR1 as SGHTA and CDR2 as FQGNSA. J lost 0 bases, V lost 2 bases, and 10 bases had no gene match. The CDR3 consists of 18 residues. CDR3 sequence: CASSLKSSGGFSSYEQYF. Written as DNA, the CDR3 is TGTGCCAGCAGCTTAAAAAGTAGCGGGGGGTTCAGCTCCTACGAGCAGTACTTC.

This rearrangement joins TRBV28 to TRBJ2-3; D might be TRBD1 (5 bases). Germline CDR1 reads MDHEN; CDR2 reads SYDVKM. The V and J ends lost 3 bases and 1 base respectively, with 11 bases between them. The CDR3 spans 15 residues. CDR3 sequence: CASSLIIQGTDTQYF. Written as DNA, the CDR3 is TGTGCCAGCAGTTTGATTATACAGGGCACAGATACGCAGTATTTT.

The CDR3, as DNA: TGCGCCAGCAGCCAATTCTTGGGGGGGACTAATGAAAAACTGTTTTTT. The encoded protein is CASSQFLGGTNEKLFF. The chain combines TRBV4-3 with TRBJ1-4; possible D gene TRBD1, 5 bases. From germline, CDR1 is LGHNA and CDR2 YSLEER. CDR3 size: 16 residues. Between the trimmed V and J ends, which lost 2 bases and 2 bases, there was a span of 12 bases.

The gene calls are TRBV29-1 and TRBJ2-7; 8 bases are shared with TRBD1. This CDR3 region has 20 residues. J lost 2 bases, V lost 0 bases, and 21 bases had no gene match. Per the germline V gene, CDR1 is SQVTM and CDR2 is ANQGSEA. The CDR3, as DNA: TGCAGCGTTGAAGAGATTGTGTGGACAGGGATGTTGGGGCCCACCTACGAGCAGTACTTC. Amino acids: CSVEEIVWTGMLGPTYEQYF.

This clone showed up just a few times. The chain recombines TRBV9 with TRBJ2-1, with TRBD2 matching 8 bases. This CDR3 is 13 amino acids long. The V gene end was trimmed by 4 bases and the J gene end by 9 bases; junction bases not matched to a gene: 6. Germline-derived CDR1 and CDR2 are SGDLS and YYNGEE. The CDR3 here is CASSLRREGEQFF. The DNA for the CDR3 is TGTGCCAGCAGCCTGAGACGGGAGGGTGAGCAGTTCTTC.

Notes on this clone: The same CDR3 can be traced to other DNA sequences in this sample. The chain carries TRBV7-9 and TRBJ2-7; 8 positions match TRBD1. The trim removed 1 base at V and 2 bases at J, leaving 1 base unmatched. This CDR3 is built from 14 residues. CDR1 is SEHNR, CDR2 FQNEAQ, per germline (reference sequence). The CDR3 bases are TGTGCCAGCAGCTTAGTGGGACAGGCCTACGAGCAGTACTTC. The encoded protein is CASSLVGQAYEQYF. Drawing the rest from reference TRBV7-9 and TRBJ2-7, the complete variable domain is DTGVSQNPRHKITKRGQNVTFRCDPISEHNRLYWYRQTLGQGPEFLTYFQNEAQLEKSRLLSDRFSAERPKGSFSTLEIQRTEQGDSAMYLCASSLVGQAYEQYFGPGTRLTVT.